This T cell receptor (beta chain) was recorded in a study of T cells after yellow fever vaccination. General study points: Only a minor proportion of clonotypes was detected across both CD4 and CD8 compartments. Abundant clonotypes (contaminants from the bulk population) could be present in FACS-sorted repertoires.

TCRdb analysed the 5' RACE reads with MiXCR anew, one entry per CDR3 protein. The profile covers about 130,000 distinct CDR3 sequences, with approximately 9% appearing a single time and roughly 43% taken by the ten largest. This CDR3 has 16 residues. V lost 2 bases and J lost 9; bases outside the gene matches: 11. Germline CDR1 is MGHRA and CDR2 is YSYEKL. This clonotype was detected only a few times. Its antigen is not known. This specimen was CD8+ T cells sorted from PBMCs, taken on the day of the yellow fever booster vaccination. The chain carries TRBV4-1 and TRBJ2-3; 10 positions match TRBD1. The TCR comes from a young man who received the YFV17D yellow fever vaccine. The CDR3 spells CASSQPTGGIFLTQYF. The CDR3 DNA sequence: TGCGCCAGCAGCCAACCGACAGGGGGCATCTTCCTCACGCAGTATTTT.